The next 10 T cell receptor beta chains were all read from a single sample in a study of T cells after yellow fever vaccination. TCRdb recomputed calls from the 5' RACE reads with MiXCR, one row per CDR3 protein. Of some 420,000 distinct CDR3 sequences in the sample, 18% are singletons; the top ten hold roughly a sixth. Sequencing used PBMCs, obtained before the yellow fever booster vaccination. Source of these receptors: a man aged 18-30 years who received the YFV17D yellow fever vaccine.

This chain links TRBV6-2 or TRBV6-3 with TRBJ2-1; perhaps D is TRBD1 or TRBD2 (5 bases each). Trimming pared 4 bases from V and 2 bases from J, leaving 12 bases between. CDR3 length equals 15 residues. The germline V gene encodes CDR1 MNHEY and CDR2 SVGEGT. CDR3 sequence reads: CASSSAGAPYNEQFF. In DNA form, the CDR3 reads TGTGCCAGCAGTTCCGCCGGGGCCCCCTACAATGAGCAGTTCTTC.

There are a few counts of this clonotype. The J gene is TRBJ2-3, the V gene TRBV20-1, with TRBD1 as a possible D gene (5 bases). Germline assignment: CDR1 DFQATT and CDR2 SNEGSKA (reference sequence). CDR3 size: 15 residues. V was clipped by 0 bases and J by 1 base, with 11 bases between them. CDR3 sequence reads: CSARDFQGGTDTQYF. CDR3 DNA sequence: TGCAGTGCTAGAGATTTCCAGGGCGGCACAGATACGCAGTATTTT.

This clonotype has more than one count but fewer than ten. The chain links TRBV27 to TRBJ2-1, with TRBD1 identical over 8 bases. With 1 base clipped from V and 4 bases from J, the junction kept 6 bases outside the gene matches. The CDR3 is 16 amino acids. Germline CDR1 and CDR2: MNHEY and SMNVEV (reference sequence). Here the CDR3 DNA reads TGTGCCAGCAGTTTATGGGGGACAGGCTCATACAATGAGCAGTTCTTC. It is translated as CASSLWGTGSYNEQFF.

The CDR3: CASSQDRDRGTGELFF. CDR3 DNA sequence: TGCGCCAGCAGCCAAGACCGGGACAGGGGGACCGGGGAGCTGTTTTTT. The chain recombines TRBV4-1 with TRBJ2-2, with 11 bases aligning to TRBD1. Trimming at V came to 0 bases and at J to 5 bases, leaving 2 bases not matched to a gene. In germline, CDR1 is MGHRA, CDR2 YSYEKL. This CDR3 has 16 residues.

This clonotype has more than one count but fewer than ten. The rearrangement uses TRBV20-1 and TRBJ2-1; perhaps TRBD2 as D (6 bases). The CDR3 has 14 amino acids. The V and J ends lost 5 bases and 0 bases respectively, with 11 bases between them. Germline values: CDR1 DFQATT, CDR2 SNEGSKA (reference sequence). The chain's CDR3 is CSAVRGSSYNEQFF. Written as DNA, the CDR3 is TGCAGTGCTGTACGGGGGAGCTCCTACAATGAGCAGTTCTTC.

The V gene is TRBV2, the J gene TRBJ2-5, with D hard to call. The CDR3 contains 13 residues. V was shortened by 4 bases and J by 5 bases, with 11 bases between the two germline ends. Per the germline V gene, CDR1 is SNHLY and CDR2 is FYNNEI. DNA of the CDR3: TGTGCCAGCAGTGGTGGGCTCTTCGAGACCCAGTACTTC. It specifies CASSGGLFETQYF.

This clonotype was recorded many times. The CDR3 sequence: CSAAGTTNTGELFF. The CDR3 DNA sequence: TGCAGTGCCGCCGGGACAACTAACACCGGGGAGCTGTTTTTT. The chain combines TRBV20-1 with TRBJ2-2, with D possibly matching TRBD1 (6 bases). Trimming cost V 6 bases and J 2 bases, with 13 bases left between them. Germline V lookup: CDR1 DFQATT, CDR2 SNEGSKA (reference sequence). The CDR3 consists of 14 residues.

This clonotype was counted between two and nine times. The genes are TRBV12-3 or TRBV12-4 and TRBJ2-4; no clear D gene. V gave up 6 bases and J gave up 4 bases, with 19 bases separating them. The CDR3 sequence is 16 residues long. The CDR3 spells CASSRRPRVSKNIQYF. DNA of the CDR3: TGTGCCAGCAGCCGGCGGCCGCGCGTATCGAAAAACATTCAGTACTTC.

The chain employs TRBV18 and TRBJ2-7; possible D gene TRBD2, 6 bases. The CDR3 covers 14 residues. Germline CDR1 and CDR2: KGHSH and LQKENI. V was shortened by 3 bases and J by 5 bases, with 14 bases between the two germline ends. The CDR3: CASSPNGPGDEQYV. CDR3 DNA sequence: TGTGCCAGCTCACCGAACGGACCGGGGGACGAGCAGTACGTC.

The gene calls are TRBV7-2 and TRBJ2-7; D possibly corresponds to TRBD1 (6 bases). The germline V gene encodes CDR1 SGHTA and CDR2 FQGNSA. This CDR3 region has 15 residues. V lost 5 bases to trimming and J lost 0 bases, with 14 bases between them. As DNA, the CDR3 is TGTGCCAGCAGCCCGCGGACGGACAGCTCCTACGAGCAGTACGTC. It is translated as CASSPRTDSSYEQYV.